The 25 T cell receptor beta chains below come from one sample, sequenced in a study of type 1 and type 2 diabetes patients. PCR was run on genomic DNA. The TCR beta CDR3 region was amplified using 30 forward and 13 reverse primers. TCRdb analysed the multiplex PCR reads with MiXCR anew, one entry per CDR3 protein. The sample has about 250,000 distinct CDR3 sequences, around 47% seen once. The sample comprised peripheral blood mononuclear cells (PBMCs). These receptors originate from a man younger than 35 with type 2 diabetes.

V is TRBV7-9 and J is TRBJ1-1; D possibly corresponds to TRBD1 (6 bases). The germline CDR1 and CDR2 sequences are SEHNR and FQNEAQ (reference sequence). CDR3 length equals 14 residues. Deletions cut 6 bases from V and 3 bases from J, with 14 bases between. The CDR3 DNA reads TGTGCCAGCAGTGGAGGGGCAGGGGACACTGAAGCTTTCTTT. It translates to CASSGGAGDTEAFF.

A few counts support this clonotype. This chain joins TRBV30 and TRBJ2-7; 7 positions match TRBD2. This CDR3 region has 17 residues. Germline CDR1 reads GTSNPN; CDR2 reads SVGIG (reference sequence). V shed 2 bases and J 2 bases; nucleotides not matched to a gene: 15. The DNA for the CDR3 is TGTGCCTGGAGTAGCGCGGGAGTAAGGGTTACTCCCTACGAGCAGTACTTC. Translated: CAWSSAGVRVTPYEQYF. Combining the CDR3 with reference TRBV30 and TRBJ2-7 gives the whole variable domain SQTIHQWPATLVQPVGSPLSLECTVEGTSNPNLYWYRQAAGRGLQLLFYSVGIGQISSEVPQNLSASRPQDRQFILSSKKLLLSDSGFYLCAWSSAGVRVTPYEQYFGPGTRLTVT.

There are a few counts of this clonotype. The chain joins TRBV7-3 to TRBJ2-5; D not certain. This CDR3 is built from 14 residues. Germline-derived CDR1 and CDR2 are SGHTA and FQGTGA. The V and J ends lost 2 bases and 4 bases respectively, with 11 bases between them. The CDR3 sequence: CASSLSGTGETQYF. DNA of the CDR3: TGTGCCAGCAGCTTATCGGGCACGGGAGAGACCCAGTACTTC.

There are a few counts of this clonotype. The chain joins TRBV20-1 to TRBJ2-1; tentative D call: TRBD1 (6 bases). The CDR3 spans 15 residues. Trimming shortened V by 0 bases and J by 1 base, and 10 bases separated the two germline ends. CDR1 is DFQATT and CDR2 is SNEGSKA in the germline V gene (reference sequence). The CDR3 reads CSARDTGWSYNEQFF. The CDR3 region has the DNA TGCAGTGCTAGAGATACAGGGTGGTCCTACAATGAGCAGTTCTTC.

This clonotype was found a few times. This sequence joins TRBV7-9 and TRBJ1-6; D uncertain. Germline V CDR1 and CDR2: SEHNR, FQNEAQ (reference sequence). The CDR3 has 13 residues. Trimming removed 8 bases at V and 7 bases at J, with 12 bases between. The CDR3 reads CASGDKQNSPLHF. In nucleotides, the CDR3 is TGTGCCAGCGGCGATAAGCAAAATTCACCCCTCCACTTT.

The table lists this clonotype with a few counts. The CDR3 sequence is CASTQLAGGFNEQFF. CDR3 in DNA: TGTGCCAGCACCCAACTAGCGGGAGGATTCAATGAGCAGTTCTTC. The chain employs TRBV28 and TRBJ2-1; 12 nucleotides line up with TRBD2. Trimming took 7 bases from V and 6 from J; bases not matched to a gene: 7. Germline V gives CDR1 MDHEN, CDR2 SYDVKM. The CDR3 sequence is 15 residues long.

This clonotype was seen a handful of times. The chain couples TRBV30 to TRBJ2-3; either TRBD1 or TRBD2 may fit D (5 bases each). The CDR3 is made up of 14 amino acids. V gave up 0 bases and J gave up 3 bases, with 10 bases separating them. Germline-derived CDR1 and CDR2 are GTSNPN and SVGIG (reference sequence). In nucleotides, the CDR3 is TGTGCCTGGAGTGTAGTTTGGGGGACAGATACGCAGTATTTT. Amino acids: CAWSVVWGTDTQYF.

There are a few counts of this clonotype. This rearrangement joins TRBV6-6 to TRBJ1-1; TRBD1 matches 7 bases. The CDR3 is 16 residues long. Unmatched junction bases numbered 9, after V lost 5 bases and J lost 0 bases. Germline loops: CDR1 MNHNY, CDR2 SVGAGI (reference sequence). The CDR3 reads CASSTGEGQLNTEAFF. CDR3 in DNA: TGTGCCAGCAGTACTGGAGAGGGACAGCTGAACACTGAAGCTTTCTTT.

The chain is built from TRBV7-6 and TRBJ2-7; 8 bases line up with TRBD1. The junction had 9 bases not matched to a gene; V was cut back by 1 base and J by 4 bases. CDR1 is SGHVS, CDR2 FNYEAQ, per germline. There are 16 residues in the CDR3. The CDR3 DNA follows: TGTGCCAGCAGCTTAGGGACAGGGACAGGTGGGTACGAGCAGTACTTC. It is translated as CASSLGTGTGGYEQYF.

The V gene is TRBV14, the J gene TRBJ2-3; D is unclear. V was shortened by 6 bases and J by 6 bases, with 13 bases between the two germline ends. CDR1 is SGHDN, CDR2 FVKESK, per germline. This CDR3 has 13 amino acids. The CDR3 DNA reads as TGTGCCAGCAGTTTATTAATGGAGGATACGCAGTATTTT. It specifies CASSLLMEDTQYF.

V gene TRBV4-3 combines with J gene TRBJ1-5; D uncertain. The CDR3 is made up of 13 amino acids. Looked up from germline, CDR1 is LGHNA and CDR2 is YSLEER. V dropped 1 base and J dropped 6 bases, with 7 bases sitting between them. The CDR3 coding sequence is TGCGCCAGCAGCCAAGTCACTGGTCAGCCCCAGCATTTT. It codes for CASSQVTGQPQHF.

The table lists this clonotype with a few counts. The J gene is TRBJ2-7, the V gene TRBV28; no clear D. The V gene lost 7 bases and the J gene lost 0 bases, with 13 bases spanning the gap. The germline CDR1 and CDR2 sequences are MDHEN and SYDVKM. The CDR3 consists of 14 residues. Here the CDR3 reads CASTFGLSSYEQYF. In DNA, the CDR3 is TGTGCCAGCACTTTCGGTTTAAGCTCCTACGAGCAGTACTTC. Filled out from reference TRBV28 and TRBJ2-7, the complete variable domain reads DVKVTQSSRYLVKRTGEKVFLECVQDMDHENMFWYRQDPGLGLRLIYFSYDVKMKEKGDIPEGYSVSREKKERFSLILESASTNQTSMYLCASTFGLSSYEQYFGPGTRLTVT.

This chain connects TRBV27 to TRBJ2-2; 10 bases align to TRBD1. The J segment lost 5 bases and the V segment lost 7 bases, leaving 7 bases of the junction unmatched. The length of the CDR3 is 15 residues. Germline CDR1 is MNHEY and CDR2 is SMNVEV (reference sequence). CDR3 nucleotides: TGTGCCAGCACGACTTCGGACAGGGGGACCGGGGAGCTGTTTTTT. It encodes CASTTSDRGTGELFF.

This clonotype was observed a handful of times. The gene calls are TRBV19 and TRBJ2-3, with 9 nucleotides matching TRBD2. This CDR3 is 15 amino acids long. Germline V gives CDR1 LNHDA, CDR2 SQIVND (reference sequence). J gave up 5 bases and V 3 bases, and 6 bases lay outside the gene matches. The CDR3 DNA reads as TGTGCCAGTAGTATGAAGCGGGGGGATATAGATACGCAGTATTTT. This encodes CASSMKRGDIDTQYF.

Remarks on this clonotype: It may be a read error: a sequence one base away is much more abundant. The chain combines TRBV2 with TRBJ2-7; the match to TRBD1 covers 7 bases. The germline V gene has CDR1 SNHLY and CDR2 FYNNEI. The CDR3 consists of 13 residues. The CDR3 sequence: CASVRDRAYERYF. CDR3 coding DNA: TGTGCCAGCGTCCGGGACAGAGCCTACGAGCGGTACTTC.

The rearrangement joins TRBV29-1 to TRBJ2-1; no clear D gene. The germline gives CDR1 SQVTM, CDR2 ANQGSEA. The germline V and J ends were trimmed by 8 bases and 0 bases, with 5 bases remaining between them. The CDR3 covers 11 residues. CDR3 sequence reads: CSTTSYNEQFF. CDR3 nucleotides: TGCAGCACAACCTCCTACAATGAGCAGTTCTTC.

Regarding this clonotype: One end of the junction is discordant with germline, which a read error may explain. J is TRBJ1-1 and V is TRBV5-1, with D possibly TRBD1 on 5 matching bases. The germline gives CDR1 SGHRS, CDR2 YFSETQ. The CDR3 totals 13 residues. The CDR3 sequence is CASSHGTGVEAFF. CDR3 coding DNA: TGTGCCAGCAGCCACGGGACGGGAGTCGAAGCTTTCTTT.

The J gene is TRBJ2-3, the V gene TRBV7-8; D call uncertain. The CDR3 loop spans 17 amino acids. CDR1 and CDR2 from the germline V gene are SGHVS and FQNEAQ. Trimming stripped 1 base from V and 6 bases from J, with 20 bases between. The CDR3 protein is CASSLDQVLLRSDTQYF. The CDR3 DNA reads TGTGCCAGCAGCTTAGACCAAGTCCTTTTAAGGTCGGATACGCAGTATTTT.

With regard to this clonotype: One end of the junction varies from germline; a read error may be responsible. The V call is TRBV7-8, the J call TRBJ2-2, with D possibly TRBD2 on 6 matching bases. This CDR3 contains 15 residues. Germline loops: CDR1 SGHVS, CDR2 FQNEAQ. CDR3 DNA sequence: TGTGCCAGCAGCCTAGCCAGGGAGGAAGCCGGGGAGCTGTTTTTT. This sequence encodes CASSLAREEAGELFF. The full variable domain, with the rest looked up from reference TRBV7-8 and TRBJ2-2, is GAGVSQSPRYKVAKRGQDVALRCDPISGHVSLFWYQQALGQGPEFLTYFQNEAQLDKSGLPSDRFFAERPEGSVSTLKIQRTQQEDSAVYLCASSLAREEAGELFFGEGSRLTVL.

This clonotype was found once. The chain is built from TRBV5-1 and TRBJ2-7; TRBD2 aligns across 7 bases. The CDR3 has 16 residues. Germline lookup yields CDR1 SGHRS and CDR2 YFSETQ. J gave up 2 bases and V 2 bases, and 10 bases lay outside the gene matches. The CDR3 DNA reads TGCGCCAGCAGCTTTGGGGGGGGTAGCGCAACCTACGAGCAGTACTTC. It encodes CASSFGGGSATYEQYF.

The chain is built from TRBV7-3 and TRBJ2-3; D gene uncertain. The CDR3 runs 13 residues. The V gene's germline CDR1 is SGHTA and CDR2 FQGTGA. V gave up 4 bases and J gave up 3 bases, with 8 bases separating them. DNA for the CDR3: TGTGCCAGCAGCTCCCAACGAACAGATACGCAGTATTTT. Its translation: CASSSQRTDTQYF.

This rearrangement joins TRBV6-5 to TRBJ2-7, with 9 bases that match TRBD1. Germline values: CDR1 MNHEY, CDR2 SVGAGI. The CDR3 totals 14 residues. After removal of 4 bases from V and 7 bases from J, the junction contained 8 bases not matched to a gene. This CDR3 is CASSSDRGWGEQYF. As DNA, the CDR3 is TGTGCCAGCAGTTCGGACAGGGGATGGGGAGAGCAGTACTTC.

V is TRBV7-2 and J is TRBJ1-1, with D tentatively TRBD1 (5 bases). There are 14 residues in the CDR3. The germline V and J ends were trimmed by 6 bases and 2 bases, with 13 bases remaining between them. In germline, CDR1 is SGHTA, CDR2 FQGNSA. CDR3 in amino acids: CASRRRDLNTEAFF. The CDR3 DNA sequence: TGTGCCAGCAGGCGACGGGACTTAAACACTGAAGCTTTCTTT.

The chain carries TRBV13 and TRBJ1-6, with 7 bases identical to TRBD1. CDR3 length: 14 residues. V lost 9 bases and J lost 7; bases outside the gene matches: 9. Germline V gene lookup returns CDR1 PRHDT and CDR2 FYEKMQ (reference sequence). The CDR3: CASSMGQRNSPLHF. DNA of the CDR3: TGTGCCAGTAGTATGGGACAGCGAAATTCACCCCTCCACTTT.

The chain employs TRBV20-1 and TRBJ2-7; D gene ambiguous. V shed 1 base and J shed 2 bases, with 3 bases lying between them. The CDR3 is made up of 11 amino acids. From germline, CDR1 is DFQATT and CDR2 SNEGSKA (reference sequence). The CDR3 region has the DNA TGCAGTGCTAGAGGGACCTACGAGCAGTACTTC. Protein sequence: CSARGTYEQYF.